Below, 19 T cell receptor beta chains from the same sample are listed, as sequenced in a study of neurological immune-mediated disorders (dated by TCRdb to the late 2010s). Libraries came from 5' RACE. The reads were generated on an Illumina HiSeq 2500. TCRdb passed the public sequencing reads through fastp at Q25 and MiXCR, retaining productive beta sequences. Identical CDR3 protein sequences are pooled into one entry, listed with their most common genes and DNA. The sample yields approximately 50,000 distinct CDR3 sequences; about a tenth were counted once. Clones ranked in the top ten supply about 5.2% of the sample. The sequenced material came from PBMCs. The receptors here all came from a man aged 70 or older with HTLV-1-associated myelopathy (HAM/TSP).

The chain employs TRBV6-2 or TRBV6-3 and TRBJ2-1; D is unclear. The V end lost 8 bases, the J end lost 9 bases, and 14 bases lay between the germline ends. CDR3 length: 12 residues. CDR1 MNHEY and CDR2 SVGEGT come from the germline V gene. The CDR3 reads CASQDPSAEQFF. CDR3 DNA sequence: TGTGCCAGCCAAGATCCGTCAGCTGAGCAGTTCTTC.

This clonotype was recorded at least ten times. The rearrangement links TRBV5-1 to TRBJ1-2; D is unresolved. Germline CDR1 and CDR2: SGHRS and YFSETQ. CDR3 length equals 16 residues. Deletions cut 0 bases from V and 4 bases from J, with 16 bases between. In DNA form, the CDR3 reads TGCGCCAGCAGCTTGGAAGCCGGGCCTCACCTCTATGGCTACACCTTC. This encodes CASSLEAGPHLYGYTF.

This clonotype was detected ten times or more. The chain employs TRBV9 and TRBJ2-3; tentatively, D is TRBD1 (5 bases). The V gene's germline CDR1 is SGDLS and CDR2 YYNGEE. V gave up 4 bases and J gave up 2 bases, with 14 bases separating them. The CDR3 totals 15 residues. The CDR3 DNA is TGTGCCAGCAGCCTGACAGCTCTCTACACAGATACGCAGTATTTT. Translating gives CASSLTALYTDTQYF.

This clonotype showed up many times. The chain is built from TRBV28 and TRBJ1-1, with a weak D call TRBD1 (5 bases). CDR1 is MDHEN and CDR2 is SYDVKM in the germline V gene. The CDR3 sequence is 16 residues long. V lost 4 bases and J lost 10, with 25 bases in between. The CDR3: CASSSEGRAILRLAFF. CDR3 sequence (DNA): TGTGCCAGCAGTTCCGAAGGCAGGGCGATTTTGAGGTTAGCTTTCTTT.

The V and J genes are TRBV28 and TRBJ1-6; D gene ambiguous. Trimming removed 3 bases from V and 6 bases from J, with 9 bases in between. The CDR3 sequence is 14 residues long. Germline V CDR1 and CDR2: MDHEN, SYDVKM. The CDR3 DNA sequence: TGTGCCAGCAGTTTGCGGCAGATTAATTCACCCCTCCACTTT. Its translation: CASSLRQINSPLHF. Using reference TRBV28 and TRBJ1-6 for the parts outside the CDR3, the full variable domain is DVKVTQSSRYLVKRTGEKVFLECVQDMDHENMFWYRQDPGLGLRLIYFSYDVKMKEKGDIPEGYSVSREKKERFSLILESASTNQTSMYLCASSLRQINSPLHFGNGTRLTVT.

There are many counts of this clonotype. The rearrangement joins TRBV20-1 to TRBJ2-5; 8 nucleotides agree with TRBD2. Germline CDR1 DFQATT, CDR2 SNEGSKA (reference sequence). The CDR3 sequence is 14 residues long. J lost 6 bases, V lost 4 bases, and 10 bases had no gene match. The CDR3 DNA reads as TGCAGTGCTATAAATAGCGGGAACGTAAAGACCCAGTACTTC. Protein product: CSAINSGNVKTQYF.

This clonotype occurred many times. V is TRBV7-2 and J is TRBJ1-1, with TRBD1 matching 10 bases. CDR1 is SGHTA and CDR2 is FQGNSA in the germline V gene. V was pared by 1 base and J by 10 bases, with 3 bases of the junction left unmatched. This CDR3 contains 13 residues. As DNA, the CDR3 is TGTGCCAGCAGCTTAGTTGGGACAGGGGTAGCTTTCTTT. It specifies CASSLVGTGVAFF.

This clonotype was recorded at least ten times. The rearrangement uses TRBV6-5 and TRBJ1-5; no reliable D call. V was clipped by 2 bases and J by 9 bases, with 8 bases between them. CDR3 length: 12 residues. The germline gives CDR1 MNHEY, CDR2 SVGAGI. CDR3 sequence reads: CASSYPHGPQHF. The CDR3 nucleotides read TGTGCCAGCAGTTACCCCCATGGGCCCCAGCATTTT.

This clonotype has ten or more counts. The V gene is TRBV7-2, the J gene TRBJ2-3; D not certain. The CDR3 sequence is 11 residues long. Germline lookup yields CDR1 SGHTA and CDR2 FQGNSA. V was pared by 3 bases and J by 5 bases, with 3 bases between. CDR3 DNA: TGTGCCAGCAGCTTCCAAGATACGCAGTATTTT. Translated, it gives CASSFQDTQYF.

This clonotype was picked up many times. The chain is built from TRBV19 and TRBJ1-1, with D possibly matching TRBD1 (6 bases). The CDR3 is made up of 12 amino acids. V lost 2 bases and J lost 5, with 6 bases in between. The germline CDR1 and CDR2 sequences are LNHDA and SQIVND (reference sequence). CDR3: CASSITGTEAFF. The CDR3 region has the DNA TGTGCCAGTAGTATAACAGGGACTGAAGCTTTCTTT.

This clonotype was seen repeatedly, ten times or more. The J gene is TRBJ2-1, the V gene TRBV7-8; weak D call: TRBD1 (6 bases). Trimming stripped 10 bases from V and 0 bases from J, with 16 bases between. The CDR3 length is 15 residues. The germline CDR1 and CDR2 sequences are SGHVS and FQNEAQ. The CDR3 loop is CATIKRGSSYNEQFF. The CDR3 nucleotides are TGTGCCACCATAAAAAGGGGGAGCTCCTACAATGAGCAGTTCTTC. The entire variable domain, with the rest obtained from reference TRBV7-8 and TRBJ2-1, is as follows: GAGVSQSPRYKVAKRGQDVALRCDPISGHVSLFWYQQALGQGPEFLTYFQNEAQLDKSGLPSDRFFAERPEGSVSTLKIQRTQQEDSAVYLCATIKRGSSYNEQFFGPGTRLTVL.

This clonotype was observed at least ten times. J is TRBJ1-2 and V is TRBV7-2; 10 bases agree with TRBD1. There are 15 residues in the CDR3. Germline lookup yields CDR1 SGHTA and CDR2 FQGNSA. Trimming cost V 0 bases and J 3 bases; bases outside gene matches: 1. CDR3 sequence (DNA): TGTGCCAGCAGCTTAGCGACAGGGGGCGACTATGGCTACACCTTC. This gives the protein CASSLATGGDYGYTF.

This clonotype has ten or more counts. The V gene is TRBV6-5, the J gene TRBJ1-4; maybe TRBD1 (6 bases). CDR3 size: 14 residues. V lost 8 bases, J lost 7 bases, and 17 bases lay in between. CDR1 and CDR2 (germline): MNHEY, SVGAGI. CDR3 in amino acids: CASGGPGVREKLFF. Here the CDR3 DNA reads TGTGCCAGCGGCGGGCCAGGGGTGCGTGAAAAACTGTTTTTT.

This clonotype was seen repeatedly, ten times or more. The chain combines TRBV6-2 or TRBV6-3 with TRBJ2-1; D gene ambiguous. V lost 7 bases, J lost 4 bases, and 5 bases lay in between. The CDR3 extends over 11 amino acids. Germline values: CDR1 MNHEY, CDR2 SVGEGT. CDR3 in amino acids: CASTRYNEQFF. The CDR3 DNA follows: TGTGCCAGCACCAGGTACAATGAGCAGTTCTTC.

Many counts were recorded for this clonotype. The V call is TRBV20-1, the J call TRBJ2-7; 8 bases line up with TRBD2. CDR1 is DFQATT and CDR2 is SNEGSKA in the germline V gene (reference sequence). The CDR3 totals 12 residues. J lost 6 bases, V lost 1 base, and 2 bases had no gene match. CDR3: CSARAGRGEQYF. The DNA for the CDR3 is TGCAGTGCTAGAGCCGGGAGGGGCGAGCAGTACTTC.

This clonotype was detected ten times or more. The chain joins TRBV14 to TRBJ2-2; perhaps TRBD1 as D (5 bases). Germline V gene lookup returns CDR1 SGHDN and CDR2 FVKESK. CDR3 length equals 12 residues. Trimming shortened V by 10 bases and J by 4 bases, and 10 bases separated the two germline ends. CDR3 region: CATQGRTGELFF. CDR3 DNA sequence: TGTGCCACCCAGGGTCGCACCGGGGAGCTGTTTTTT.

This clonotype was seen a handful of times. CDR3 nucleotide sequence: TGTGCCAGCAGCCCACAAGCGGGGGCCTACGAGCAGTACTTC. Its translation: CASSPQAGAYEQYF. J is TRBJ2-7 and V is TRBV6-2 or TRBV6-3; TRBD2 matches 8 bases. Trimming cost V 6 bases and J 2 bases; bases outside gene matches: 6. The CDR3 length is 14 residues. Germline V CDR1 and CDR2: MNHEY, SVGEGT.

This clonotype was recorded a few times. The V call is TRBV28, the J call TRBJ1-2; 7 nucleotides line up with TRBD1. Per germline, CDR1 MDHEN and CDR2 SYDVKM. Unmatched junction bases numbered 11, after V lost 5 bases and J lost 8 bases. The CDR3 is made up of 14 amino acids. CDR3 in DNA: TGTGCCAGCAGTACTCAGACAGGGAAGGGGGGCTACACCTTC. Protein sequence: CASSTQTGKGGYTF.

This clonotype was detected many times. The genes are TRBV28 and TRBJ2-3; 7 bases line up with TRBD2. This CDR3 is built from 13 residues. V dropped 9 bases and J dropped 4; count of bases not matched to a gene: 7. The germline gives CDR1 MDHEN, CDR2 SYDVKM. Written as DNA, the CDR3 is TGTGCCAGTAAAGCGGGATTTGCAGATACGCAGTATTTT. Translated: CASKAGFADTQYF.